Shown below are 5 T cell receptor beta chains from a single sample sequenced in a study of T cell repertoires in cytomegalovirus infection. TCRdb processed the reads anew with MiXCR; each CDR3 protein has one entry. Of around 70,000 distinct CDR3 sequences listed, more than 3% are singletons. Sequenced material: PBMCs. The receptors shown here come from a human donor in good health (CMV status not recorded). Some clones in this sample may be carry-over from other donors' samples.

On this clonotype: A single base separates this from a much larger clone, so it may be a read error. The V call is TRBV7-2, the J call TRBJ2-4; D gene ambiguous. CDR3 length: 13 residues. The V gene lost 1 base and the J gene lost 10 bases, with 11 bases spanning the gap. Germline-derived CDR1 and CDR2 are SGHTA and FQGNSA. This CDR3 reads CASSLGHWKIQYF. The CDR3 nucleotides are TGTGCCAGCAGCTTAGGGCATTGGAAAATTCAGTACTTC.

This clonotype was observed many times. The chain couples TRBV7-8 to TRBJ1-1; D might be TRBD1 (6 bases). This CDR3 spans 15 amino acids. CDR1 is SGHVS, CDR2 FQNEAQ, per germline. V was pared by 2 bases and J by 5 bases, with 15 bases between. CDR3 protein: CASSLYLTRGTEAFF. The CDR3 DNA follows: TGTGCCAGCAGCTTATACCTGACGAGGGGGACTGAAGCTTTCTTT. The full variable domain, in which reference TRBV7-8 and TRBJ1-1 provide the parts outside the CDR3, is GAGVSQSPRYKVAKRGQDVALRCDPISGHVSLFWYQQALGQGPEFLTYFQNEAQLDKSGLPSDRFFAERPEGSVSTLKIQRTQQEDSAVYLCASSLYLTRGTEAFFGQGTRLTVV.

The chain couples TRBV12-3 or TRBV12-4 to TRBJ2-3; tentatively, D is TRBD2 (6 bases). This CDR3 spans 15 amino acids. Trimming stripped 2 bases from V and 2 bases from J, with 11 bases between. This chain's CDR3 is CASSLRGADTDTQYF. The DNA of the CDR3 is TGTGCCAGCAGTTTACGCGGGGCAGACACAGATACGCAGTATTTT.

This clonotype was recorded many times. V gene TRBV25-1 combines with J gene TRBJ1-1; no clear D gene. There are 13 residues in the CDR3. Trimming cost V 4 bases and J 6 bases, with 12 bases left between them. Germline CDR1 reads MGHDK; CDR2 reads SYGVNS. CDR3: CASSGGLTAEAFF. The CDR3 coding sequence is TGTGCCAGCAGTGGAGGACTTACGGCTGAAGCTTTCTTT. Full variable domain (remainder filled in from reference TRBV25-1 and TRBJ1-1): EADIYQTPRYLVIGTGKKITLECSQTMGHDKMYWYQQDPGMELHLIHYSYGVNSTEKGDLSSESTVSRIRTEHFPLTLESARPSHTSQYLCASSGGLTAEAFFGQGTRLTVV.

In this sample, this clonotype turned up many times. The V gene is TRBV6-5, the J gene TRBJ2-1; 13 bases line up with TRBD2. The length of the CDR3 is 15 residues. Per germline, CDR1 MNHEY and CDR2 SVGAGI. V was clipped by 5 bases and J by 4 bases; unmatched bases: 2. CDR3 sequence reads: CASSALAGGYNEQFF. The CDR3 DNA reads as TGTGCCAGCAGTGCACTAGCGGGAGGGTACAATGAGCAGTTCTTC.